These T cell receptor beta chains were read from a single sample in a study of blood T cell repertoires in COVID-19. Assay used: immunoSEQ multiplex PCR; TCRdb lists only in-frame clones, some missing. The sample includes roughly 85,000 clones, 75% to 90% of them seen just once. The specimen sequenced was peripheral blood. All receptors come from a man between 50 and 59 years old with active or convalescent COVID-19. The CDR3 runs from the conserved cysteine through the conserved F or W. Fields, in order: D gene, clone size, V gene, J gene, CDR3 protein, CDR3 DNA. The D gene is left open where the match is weak. Not every row has a clone size; where given, it reads once, few, many or a size class.

NA	many	TRBV2	TRBJ2-6	CASSRAGNSGANVLTF	TGTGCCAGCAGCAGGGCAGGGAACTCTGGGGCCAACGTCCTGACTTTC
TRBD2	NA	TRBV3-1/TRBV3-2	TRBJ2-1	CASSQEEGWREGNEQFF	TGTGCCAGCAGCCAAGAAGAGGGGTGGCGGGAGGGGAATGAGCAGTTCTTC
TRBD2	NA	TRBV7-2	TRBJ2-5	CASSGDGGVETQYF	TGTGCCAGCAGCGGGGACGGGGGGGTAGAGACCCAGTACTTC
NA	NA	TRBV5-1	TRBJ2-4	CASSLDSPDRNIQYF	TGCGCCAGCAGCTTGGACAGTCCCGACCGGAACATTCAGTACTTC
NA	NA	TRBV12-3/TRBV12-4	TRBJ1-6	CASSGRGNSPLHF	TGTGCCAGCAGTGGCCGGGGAAATTCACCCCTCCACTTT
TRBD2	NA	TRBV24-1	TRBJ2-1	CATSGAGGRHEQFF	TGTGCCACCAGTGGAGCGGGGGGGCGGCACGAGCAGTTCTTC
TRBD1	NA	TRBV5-1	TRBJ2-5	CASSFGTAKETQYF	TGCGCCAGCAGTTTCGGGACAGCTAAAGAGACCCAGTACTTC
NA	NA	TRBV10-2	TRBJ1-4	CASSESRVEKLFF	TGCGCCAGCAGTGAATCCAGGGTTGAAAAACTGTTTTTT
NA	once	TRBV6-5	TRBJ2-7	CASTLPPGHSYEQYF	TGTGCCAGCACTCTTCCTCCGGGACACAGCTACGAGCAGTACTTC
NA	NA	TRBV5-1	TRBJ2-7	CASRGEQPFSYEQYF	TGCGCCAGCAGAGGTGAACAGCCCTTTTCCTACGAGCAGTACTTC
TRBD1	few	TRBV29-1	TRBJ1-3	CSVADPDRVGNTIYF	TGCAGCGTCGCGGACCCAGACAGGGTAGGAAACACCATATATTTT
NA	NA	TRBV6-6	TRBJ1-1	CASSYVKGPVTEAFF	TGTGCCAGCAGTTACGTTAAGGGGCCCGTCACTGAAGCTTTCTTT
TRBD2	NA	TRBV10-1	TRBJ2-1	CASSDRGLAGVTENEQFF	TGCGCCAGCAGTGACCGAGGACTAGCGGGAGTCACGGAGAATGAGCAGTTCTTC
NA	NA	TRBV14	TRBJ1-5	CASSQEVAQHF	TGTGCCAGCAGCCAAGAGGTAGCCCAGCATTTT
TRBD1	NA	TRBV19	TRBJ1-5	CASRWDRGSNQPQHF	TGTGCCAGTAGATGGGACAGGGGGAGCAATCAGCCCCAGCATTTT
NA	NA	TRBV12-3/TRBV12-4	TRBJ1-1	CASRLRDMAEAFF	TGTGCCAGCCGATTAAGGGACATGGCTGAAGCTTTCTTT
NA	NA	TRBV6-2/TRBV6-3	TRBJ1-5	CASSRRGSNQPQHF	TGTGCCAGCAGTCGCAGGGGTAGCAATCAGCCCCAGCATTTT
TRBD1	few	TRBV19	TRBJ1-5	CASSPIGTGYQPQHF	TGTGCCAGTAGTCCTATCGGGACAGGGTATCAGCCCCAGCATTTT
NA	NA	TRBV7-2	TRBJ2-7	CASSLGPGYEQYF	TGTGCCAGCAGCTTAGGTCCGGGATACGAGCAGTACTTC
NA	NA	TRBV10-1	TRBJ1-1	CASSESRGAGTEAFF	TGCGCCAGCAGTGAGTCGAGGGGAGCGGGCACTGAAGCTTTCTTT
NA	NA	TRBV21-1	TRBJ2-2	CASSKGKTSVANTGELFF	TGTGCCAGCAGCAAAGGAAAGACTAGCGTCGCGAACACCGGGGAGCTGTTTTTT
NA	NA	TRBV7-9	TRBJ2-1	CASRRDSANEQFF	TGTGCCAGCAGAAGGGACTCGGCCAATGAGCAGTTCTTC
NA	NA	TRBV19	TRBJ1-5	CASFSGTIGLNSNQPQHF	TGTGCCAGTTTCTCCGGGACTATCGGCCTAAATAGCAATCAGCCCCAGCATTTT
NA	few	TRBV30	TRBJ1-1	CAWSISETEAFF	TGTGCCTGGAGTATCTCGGAGACTGAAGCTTTCTTT
TRBD2	NA	TRBV6-5	TRBJ2-1	CASTRTSGSINEQFF	TGTGCCAGCACAAGGACTAGCGGGAGTATCAATGAGCAGTTCTTC
TRBD1	NA	TRBV28	TRBJ1-5	CASSWTGGSNQPQHF	TGTGCCAGCAGTTGGACAGGGGGTAGCAATCAGCCCCAGCATTTT
NA	NA	TRBV18	TRBJ1-3	CASSNRDSGNTIYF	TGTGCCAGCTCAAATCGGGACTCTGGAAACACCATATATTTT
TRBD1	NA	TRBV7-7	TRBJ2-2	CASSPHPTGATGELFF	TGTGCCAGCAGCCCCCACCCGACAGGGGCTACCGGGGAGCTGTTTTTT
TRBD1	NA	TRBV9	TRBJ1-1	CASSPRDRGLGTEAFF	TGTGCCAGCAGCCCCCGGGACAGGGGGCTCGGCACTGAAGCTTTCTTT
NA	NA	TRBV5-4	TRBJ2-3	CASSNELTDTQYF	TGTGCCAGCAGCAACGAACTCACAGATACGCAGTATTTT
TRBD1	NA	TRBV5-1	TRBJ2-3	CASSLAGQPPDTQYF	TGCGCCAGCAGCTTGGCGGGACAGCCCCCTGATACGCAGTATTTT
TRBD2	NA	TRBV7-2	TRBJ2-3	CASSLRLATSTDTQYF	TGTGCCAGCAGCTTGAGACTAGCGACTAGCACAGATACGCAGTATTTT
TRBD2	NA	TRBV20-1	TRBJ2-1	CSASPSGRDNEQFF	TGCAGTGCTAGTCCTAGCGGGAGAGACAATGAGCAGTTCTTC
NA	NA	TRBV6-2/TRBV6-3	TRBJ2-3	CASSYPTGPGLDSTDTQYF	TGTGCCAGCAGTTACCCCACGGGTCCCGGACTGGATAGCACAGATACGCAGTATTTT
NA	NA	TRBV6-2/TRBV6-3	TRBJ1-6	CASSYQGSVDSPLHF	TGTGCCAGCAGTTACCAGGGTAGTGTCGATTCACCCCTCCACTTT
TRBD1	NA	TRBV30	TRBJ2-7	CAWSGGTGSYEQYF	TGTGCCTGGAGCGGCGGGACAGGGTCCTACGAGCAGTACTTC
NA	NA	TRBV10-3	TRBJ1-4	CAISEKGGRRRTNEKLFF	TGTGCCATCAGTGAGAAAGGAGGCAGGCGGAGAACTAATGAAAAACTGTTTTTT
NA	NA	TRBV5-5	TRBJ1-5	CARRVRGYISNQPQHF	TGTGCCCGTAGAGTCAGGGGTTATATTAGCAATCAGCCCCAGCATTTT
TRBD2	once	TRBV19	TRBJ2-5	CASSARTSGSSETQYF	TGTGCCAGTAGTGCCCGGACTAGCGGGAGCTCAGAGACCCAGTACTTC
NA	NA	TRBV3-1/TRBV3-2	TRBJ2-7	CASSQDRGQSYEQYF	TGTGCCAGCAGCCAAGACCGAGGACAGTCCTACGAGCAGTACTTC
NA	NA	TRBV30	TRBJ1-2	CAWDDGSQGLFYGYTF	TGTGCCTGGGACGACGGAAGTCAGGGGTTGTTCTATGGCTACACCTTC
NA	NA	TRBV3-1/TRBV3-2	TRBJ2-7	CASSHGKPGLGYEQYF	TGTGCCAGCAGCCACGGGAAACCGGGACTGGGCTACGAGCAGTACTTC
NA	NA	TRBV25-1	TRBJ1-2	CASVAGPLNYGYTF	TGTGCCAGCGTAGCAGGGCCCCTGAACTATGGCTACACCTTC
NA	NA	TRBV5-6	TRBJ1-3	CASSFGLSGNTIYF	TGTGCCAGCAGTTTCGGACTCTCTGGAAACACCATATATTTT
TRBD1	NA	TRBV5-6	TRBJ1-2	CASSLTGDAGYTF	TGTGCCAGCAGCTTGACAGGGGATGCGGGCTACACCTTC
TRBD2	NA	TRBV7-8	TRBJ2-3	CASSPVASGSTDTQYF	TGTGCCAGCTCCCCCGTGGCTAGCGGGAGCACAGATACGCAGTATTTT
TRBD1	NA	TRBV5-1	TRBJ2-7	CASSGGQGVPGAYEQYF	TGCGCCAGCAGCGGCGGACAGGGGGTCCCCGGAGCCTACGAGCAGTACTTC
NA	NA	TRBV7-9	TRBJ1-2	CASSLVSEDTF	TGTGCCAGCAGCTTAGTCAGCGAGGACACCTTC